The text below deals with one T cell receptor (beta chain). Seattle patients were enrolled while actively infected and followed longitudinally. Original data processing: Reference gene primer amplification gave estimated nucleated cell counts. Assay used: immunoSEQ multiplex PCR; TCRdb lists only in-frame clones, some missing. V, J and clone size are taken as reported in that table, and D and trimming were inferred from the DNA itself. There are some 390,000 clones in the sample; 75% to 90% occur only once, and roughly 1.5% lies in the top ten. This record comes from a study of blood T cell repertoires in COVID-19. Study at large: The United States, Italy and Spain provided the acute and convalescent COVID-19 samples. Sources were T cells, B-cell-depleted T cells, or PBMCs; the material itself was cDNA or gDNA.

Germline CDR1 is SGHTA and CDR2 is FQGNSA. The CDR3 contains 14 residues. Trimming shortened V by 2 bases and J by 7 bases, and 15 bases separated the two germline ends. The clonotype was recovered from a woman between 40 and 50 years old with COVID-19, enrolled during active disease. The genes are TRBV7-2 and TRBJ2-7; perhaps TRBD1 as D (5 bases). Sequences were obtained from peripheral blood. CDR3 in DNA: TGTGCCAGCAGCTTATATCCCAGGGTGGGGGAGCAGTACTTC. This codes for CASSLYPRVGEQYF.